This record concerns one T cell receptor beta chain sequence. Libraries were prepared by immunoSEQ multiplex PCR; TCRdb keeps only in-frame clonotypes and omits some of them. This sample has around 320,000 clones, with around 83% found just once. This record belongs to a study of Ad26.COV2.S vaccination and SARS-CoV-2 variants. Treatment in this sample: some 20 received Ad26.COV2.S at low or high dose, single or two shots; roughly five received placebo; per-sample allocation not given. The samples were gathered on day 63 after the first injection of vaccine or placebo. The vaccine delivered Wuhan-strain SARS-CoV-2 spike through an Ad26 vector. Germline V gives CDR1 SGHTA, CDR2 FQGNSA. Between the trimmed V and J ends, which lost 5 bases and 7 bases, there was a span of 9 bases. CDR3 length: 12 residues.

This chain connects TRBV7-2 to TRBJ2-4; the D gene could be TRBD1 or TRBD2 (5 bases each). This receptor was taken from a person aged 18 to 65 who received the Ad26.COV2.S COVID-19 vaccine or a placebo. The sequenced sample was peripheral blood, obtained in a trial of Ad26.COV2.S vaccine versus placebo. CDR3 bases: TGTGCCAGCAGCCAAGAGGGGAACATTCAGTACTTC. Its protein product is CASSQEGNIQYF. Full variable domain (remainder filled in from reference TRBV7-2 and TRBJ2-4): GAGVSQSPSNKVTEKGKDVELRCDPISGHTALYWYRQSLGQGLEFLIYFQGNSAPDKSGLPSDRFSAERTGGSVSTLTIQRTQQEDSAVYLCASSQEGNIQYFGAGTRLSVL.